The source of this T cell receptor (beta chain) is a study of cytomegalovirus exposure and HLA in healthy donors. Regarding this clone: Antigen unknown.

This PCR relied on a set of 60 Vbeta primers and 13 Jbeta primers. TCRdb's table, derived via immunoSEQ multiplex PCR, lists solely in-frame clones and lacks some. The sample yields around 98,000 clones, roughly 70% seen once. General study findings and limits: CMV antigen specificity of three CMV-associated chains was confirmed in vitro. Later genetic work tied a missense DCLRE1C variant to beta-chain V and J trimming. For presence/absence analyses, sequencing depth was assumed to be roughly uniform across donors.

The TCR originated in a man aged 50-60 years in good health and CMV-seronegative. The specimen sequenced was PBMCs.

CDR3 sequence (DNA): TGTGCCAGCAGCTTGACGGGTAGCTCGAAGACCCAGTACTTC. This sequence encodes CASSLTGSSKTQYF. The chain combines TRBV11-3 with TRBJ2-5; D unclear. CDR3 length: 14 residues. Germline V gives CDR1 SGHNT, CDR2 YENEEA. Deletions cut 3 bases from V and 6 bases from J, with 14 bases between. The variable domain in full, with the rest retrieved from reference TRBV11-3 and TRBJ2-5, is EAGVVQSPRYKIIEKKQPVAFWCNPISGHNTLYWYLQNLGQGPELLIRYENEEAVDDSQLPKDRFSAERLKGVDSTLKIQPAELGDSAVYLCASSLTGSSKTQYFGPGTRLLVL.